Each of the 3 T cell receptor beta chains below was sequenced from the same sample in a study of T cell changes during pregnancy in multiple sclerosis. Using immunoSEQ multiplex PCR, the repertoire was profiled, and TCRdb retains in-frame clones only, with some absent. The table has tens of thousands of clones, roughly 88% seen once. The sample in question was CD4+ T cells from peripheral blood mononuclear cells, obtained in the first trimester of pregnancy. The receptors originated from a female donor in good health, enrolled as a control in a pregnancy study.

The count of this clone is one. The CDR3 reads CASSDSTRFTEAFF. CDR3 bases: TGTGCCAGCAGTGACAGTACCCGTTTCACTGAAGCTTTCTTT. This chain connects TRBV6-6 to TRBJ1-1; possible D gene TRBD1, 5 bases. Trimming cost V 5 bases and J 4 bases, with 14 bases left between them. Germline CDR1 is MNHNY and CDR2 is SVGAGI (reference sequence). The CDR3 length is 14 residues.

The gene calls are TRBV7-2 and TRBJ1-1, with no clear D. Trimming took 2 bases from V and 4 from J, leaving 14 bases between them. There are 15 residues in the CDR3. Germline V gives CDR1 SGHTA, CDR2 FQGNSA. The CDR3 nucleotides are TGTGCCAGCAGCTTATTCTCTGGTGGAGGCACTGAAGCTTTCTTT. It codes for CASSLFSGGGTEAFF.

J is TRBJ1-3 and V is TRBV23-1, with TRBD1 matching 10 bases. TRBV23-1 is an ORF, and what it does is uncertain. The CDR3 has 17 amino acids. Trimming cost V 3 bases and J 0 bases; bases outside gene matches: 5. The CDR3 loop is CASSQGGTGASGNTIYF. The CDR3 nucleotides are TGCGCCAGCAGTCAGGGGGGGACAGGGGCCTCTGGAAACACCATATATTTT.